A single sample gave rise to the 27 T cell receptor beta chains below, sequenced in a study of blood T cell repertoires in COVID-19. This table comes from immunoSEQ multiplex PCR, and its TCRdb copy is limited to in-frame clones, with some not included. The repertoire holds about 140,000 clones, with 86% as singletons. The sample comprised peripheral blood. The source is a woman aged 60-75 years with acute or convalescent COVID-19.

The chain is built from TRBV5-1 and TRBJ1-1; unclear D gene. This CDR3 is built from 13 residues. V was trimmed by 0 bases and J by 0 bases, leaving 3 bases between them. CDR1 is SGHRS, CDR2 YFSETQ, per germline. CDR3 nucleotides: TGCGCCAGCAGCTTGGCTCTGAACACTGAAGCTTTCTTT. It is translated as CASSLALNTEAFF.

This clone was detected once. J is TRBJ2-1 and V is TRBV4-2; 10 bases fit TRBD2. The CDR3 spans 16 residues. CDR1 and CDR2 from the germline V gene are LGHNA and YNFKEQ. The V gene end was trimmed by 3 bases and the J gene end by 1 base; junction bases not matched to a gene: 3. As DNA, the CDR3 is TGTGCCAGCAGCCAGGCTAGCGGGGGTTCCTACAATGAGCAGTTCTTC. Translation gives CASSQASGGSYNEQFF.

V gene TRBV7-8 combines with J gene TRBJ1-1, with a weak D call TRBD1 (6 bases). The CDR3 has 14 residues. V was pared by 2 bases and J by 7 bases, with 14 bases between. Per the germline V gene, CDR1 is SGHVS and CDR2 is FQNEAQ. CDR3 protein: CASSLRGGTNEAFF. For the CDR3, the DNA is TGTGCCAGCAGCTTACGAGGGGGAACAAATGAAGCTTTCTTT.

J is TRBJ2-1 and V is TRBV5-4; TRBD2 agrees at 13 bases. This CDR3 is built from 17 residues. The V segment lost 5 bases and the J segment 4 bases; nucleotides outside the gene matches: 9. Per germline, CDR1 SGHNT and CDR2 YYREEE (reference sequence). CDR3 nucleotide sequence: TGTGCCAGCAGGTTTACTAGCGGGGGGGCTGTGTACAATGAGCAGTTCTTC. Protein product: CASRFTSGGAVYNEQFF.

CDR3 coding DNA: TGTGCCAGCAGTTCAATGGCCCAGGGGGCAAAGACTGAAGCTTTCTTT. Its translation is CASSSMAQGAKTEAFF. The rearrangement joins TRBV3-1 (or the pseudogene TRBV3-2) to TRBJ1-1; TRBD1 matches 8 bases. The CDR3 runs 16 residues. V was clipped by 6 bases and J by 5 bases; unmatched bases: 14. Germline V CDR1 and CDR2: LGHDT, YNNKEL (reference sequence).

In its sample, this clone was seen once. The chain joins TRBV5-1 to TRBJ2-5; 8 nucleotides agree with TRBD1. The length of the CDR3 is 15 residues. V shed 0 bases, J shed 3 bases, and the junction held 4 bases outside the gene matches. Per germline, CDR1 SGHRS and CDR2 YFSETQ. The CDR3 spells CASSLVGQGEETQYF. CDR3 sequence (DNA): TGCGCCAGCAGCTTGGTAGGACAGGGCGAAGAGACCCAGTACTTC.

The CDR3 reads CASRGGRAGRTYTF. The CDR3 DNA reads as TGTGCGTCAAGGGGAGGAAGGGCAGGGAGAACCTACACCTTC. This rearrangement joins TRBV19 to TRBJ1-2; tentatively, D is TRBD1 (5 bases). Germline CDR1 reads LNHDA; CDR2 reads SQIVND (reference sequence). The CDR3 covers 14 residues.

J is TRBJ1-6 and V is TRBV18; D ambiguous. This CDR3 is 14 amino acids long. V was pared by 0 bases and J by 8 bases, with 8 bases between. The germline gives CDR1 KGHSH, CDR2 LQKENI. This CDR3 is CASSPPGSYSPLHF. CDR3 bases: TGTGCCAGCTCACCACCAGGGAGTTATTCACCCCTCCACTTT.

The CDR3 nucleotides are TGTGCCAGCAGCGTAGCGGGTGGGGCCAACGTCCTGACTTTC. Protein product: CASSVAGGANVLTF. This chain uses TRBV9 with TRBJ2-6; D gene uncertain. The germline CDR1 and CDR2 sequences are SGDLS and YYNGEE. Trimming took 0 bases from V and 3 from J, leaving 4 bases between them. CDR3 length: 14 amino acids.

This chain connects TRBV9 to TRBJ2-3, with 10 bases identical to TRBD2. The CDR3 is 17 residues long. Germline CDR1 is SGDLS and CDR2 is YYNGEE. J lost 4 bases, V lost 2 bases, and 10 bases had no gene match. The CDR3 sequence is CASSVSSGGRFADTQYF. As DNA, the CDR3 is TGTGCCAGCAGCGTGTCTAGCGGGGGACGCTTTGCAGATACGCAGTATTTT.

The chain links TRBV3-1 (or the pseudogene TRBV3-2) to TRBJ2-3; D is undetermined. The CDR3 consists of 16 residues. V was cut by 0 bases and J by 0 bases, with 10 bases left in between. Germline CDR1 reads LGHDT; CDR2 reads YNNKEL (reference sequence). CDR3 in amino acids: CASSQEYGASTDTQYF. The CDR3 coding sequence is TGTGCCAGCAGCCAAGAGTACGGAGCTAGCACAGATACGCAGTATTTT.

The CDR3 DNA reads TGCGCCAGCAGCCAAGAAGCGGTAGGAGTTAGCAATCAGCCCCAGCATTTT. This translates into CASSQEAVGVSNQPQHF. The chain is built from TRBV4-1 and TRBJ1-5; D is undetermined. The CDR3 totals 17 residues. The germline V and J ends were trimmed by 0 bases and 0 bases, with 12 bases remaining between them. The germline V gene has CDR1 MGHRA and CDR2 YSYEKL.

The chain is built from TRBV27 and TRBJ2-7, with TRBD2 identical over 11 bases. The CDR3 is 17 amino acids. V trimming: 2 bases; J trimming: 3 bases; junction bases outside the gene matches: 9. Germline V gene lookup returns CDR1 MNHEY and CDR2 SMNVEV (reference sequence). CDR3 in DNA: TGTGCCAGCAGTTTAAGGCTAGCGGGGGGATTCTACTACGAGCAGTACTTC. This sequence encodes CASSLRLAGGFYYEQYF.

This chain joins TRBV28 and TRBJ2-3; TRBD1 matches at 9 bases. The germline V gene has CDR1 MDHEN and CDR2 SYDVKM. The CDR3 runs 17 residues. The J segment lost 1 base and the V segment lost 4 bases, leaving 9 bases of the junction unmatched. In DNA, the CDR3 is TGTGCCAGCAGTTCCGCCTCGGGACAGGGAGGCACAGATACGCAGTATTTT. As protein: CASSSASGQGGTDTQYF.

The rearrangement links TRBV30 to TRBJ2-3; tentatively, D is TRBD2 (5 bases). The CDR3 loop spans 12 amino acids. Trimming shortened V by 6 bases and J by 0 bases, and 7 bases separated the two germline ends. The germline V gene encodes CDR1 GTSNPN and CDR2 SVGIG (reference sequence). DNA for the CDR3: TGTGCCTGTGGACTCAGCACAGATACGCAGTATTTT. Encoded protein: CACGLSTDTQYF.

The chain links TRBV5-1 to TRBJ1-6; D not certain. The CDR3 runs to 15 residues. V was trimmed by 4 bases and J by 5 bases, leaving 13 bases between them. Germline values: CDR1 SGHRS, CDR2 YFSETQ. The CDR3 DNA reads TGCGCCAGCAGCCGTTCGAGGGTGGATAATTCACCCCTCCACTTT. As protein: CASSRSRVDNSPLHF.

This clone has more than one count but fewer than ten. J is TRBJ1-2 and V is TRBV7-9; no clear D gene. V shed 6 bases and J shed 7 bases, with 15 bases lying between them. This CDR3 has 13 residues. CDR1 SEHNR and CDR2 FQNEAQ come from the germline V gene (reference sequence). The CDR3 protein is CASSYLGVAGYTF. The CDR3 DNA is TGTGCCAGCAGTTACCTCGGGGTCGCTGGCTACACCTTC. The whole variable domain, filled in from reference TRBV7-9 and TRBJ1-2, reads DTGVSQNPRHKITKRGQNVTFRCDPISEHNRLYWYRQTLGQGPEFLTYFQNEAQLEKSRLLSDRFSAERPKGSFSTLEIQRTEQGDSAMYLCASSYLGVAGYTFGSGTRLTVV.

The gene calls are TRBV9 and TRBJ2-6, with 11 bases lining up with TRBD1. This CDR3 is 17 amino acids long. CDR1 and CDR2 (germline): SGDLS, YYNGEE. J lost 2 bases, V lost 0 bases, and 1 base had no gene match. The CDR3 DNA reads as TGTGCCAGCAGCGTAGGGACAGGGGGCGCTGGGGCCAACGTCCTGACTTTC. Translation: CASSVGTGGAGANVLTF.

The V call is TRBV9, the J call TRBJ2-1, with a tentative D call TRBD2 (6 bases). Germline CDR1 and CDR2: SGDLS and YYNGEE. The CDR3 consists of 13 residues. V was shortened by 0 bases and J by 10 bases, with 11 bases between the two germline ends. In DNA form, the CDR3 reads TGTGCCAGCAGCGTAGTACTAGCTGGGGAGCAGTTCTTC. Translated, it gives CASSVVLAGEQFF.

This clone was detected only once. This CDR3 is CASSEALRHPPEAFF. CDR3 nucleotides: TGTGCCAGCAGTGAAGCGCTTCGACATCCACCTGAAGCTTTCTTT. The chain combines TRBV6-1 with TRBJ1-1; D unclear. There are 15 residues in the CDR3. The V end lost 0 bases, the J end lost 6 bases, and 14 bases lay between the germline ends. The germline gives CDR1 MNHNS, CDR2 SASEGT.

The CDR3 here is CASSPTRDTISGNTIYF. CDR3 coding DNA: TGTGCCAGCAGCCCAACACGGGACACTATCTCTGGAAACACCATATATTTT. This chain uses TRBV7-6 with TRBJ1-3; tentatively, D is TRBD1 (6 bases). CDR1 is SGHVS, CDR2 FNYEAQ, per germline. The CDR3 extends over 17 amino acids. Between the trimmed V and J ends, which lost 5 bases and 0 bases, there was a span of 17 bases.

This rearrangement joins TRBV1 to TRBJ2-1; TRBD1, the table's D call, lacks a check against the DNA. TRBV1 is deemed a pseudogene. The CDR3 has 13 residues. The CDR3 nucleotides read TGCACCAGCAGCCGACAGGGGGTCTATGAGCAGTTCTTC. It specifies CTSSRQGVYEQFF.

The rearrangement links TRBV30 to TRBJ1-3, with D possibly TRBD1 on 5 matching bases. The CDR3 contains 18 residues. The germline gives CDR1 GTSNPN, CDR2 SVGIG (reference sequence). Trimming took off 0 bases at V and 1 base at J, with 19 bases between the two ends. Here the CDR3 DNA reads TGTGCCTGGAGTGTACGGGACTTTGCTATTCGATCTGGAAACACCATATATTTT. Translated: CAWSVRDFAIRSGNTIYF.

The chain uses TRBV30 and TRBJ1-3; D ambiguous. The CDR3 covers 15 residues. The germline V and J ends were trimmed by 3 bases and 1 base, with 13 bases remaining between them. Per the germline V gene, CDR1 is GTSNPN and CDR2 is SVGIG (reference sequence). The CDR3 is CAWRFYGSSGNTIYF. CDR3 coding DNA: TGTGCCTGGAGATTCTATGGTTCTTCTGGAAACACCATATATTTT. Full variable domain (remainder filled in from reference TRBV30 and TRBJ1-3): SQTIHQWPATLVQPVGSPLSLECTVEGTSNPNLYWYRQAAGRGLQLLFYSVGIGQISSEVPQNLSASRPQDRQFILSSKKLLLSDSGFYLCAWRFYGSSGNTIYFGEGSWLTVV.

The V gene is TRBV5-1, the J gene TRBJ1-1, with TRBD1 matching over 8 bases. The CDR3 runs 16 residues. V lost 1 base, J lost 7 bases, and 12 bases stayed unmatched. Germline V lookup: CDR1 SGHRS, CDR2 YFSETQ. The CDR3 reads CASSLRLGTGADEAFF. The CDR3 nucleotides read TGCGCCAGCAGCTTGAGGTTGGGGACAGGCGCTGATGAAGCTTTCTTT.

The chain joins TRBV18 to TRBJ1-4; 11 bases are a match to TRBD1. J was trimmed by 8 bases and V by 5 bases; bases with no gene match: 4. The CDR3 sequence is 14 residues long. Germline CDR1 reads KGHSH; CDR2 reads LQKENI. The CDR3 DNA follows: TGTGCCAGCTCAGGACAGGGGGCTTACGAAAAACTGTTTTTT. Amino acids: CASSGQGAYEKLFF.

V and J are TRBV28 and TRBJ2-7; TRBD1 might be the D (6 bases). Trimming stripped 7 bases from V and 3 bases from J, with 10 bases between. Germline CDR1 reads MDHEN; CDR2 reads SYDVKM. The CDR3 extends over 12 amino acids. CDR3 in amino acids: CASTDRSYEQYF. The CDR3 coding sequence is TGTGCCAGCACCGACAGGAGCTACGAGCAGTACTTC.